These 3 T cell receptor beta chains were sequenced from one sample in a study of blood T cell repertoires in COVID-19. TCRdb's table, derived via immunoSEQ multiplex PCR, lists solely in-frame clones and lacks some. Altogether nearly 250,000 clones are present, 86% being singletons, with the ten largest covering around 1.5%. The sequencing input was peripheral blood. Receptors originate from a woman aged 55 to 70 who had recovered from COVID-19.

This clone was recorded once. The chain joins TRBV6-4 to TRBJ2-3, with 7 bases identical to TRBD2. The CDR3 totals 16 residues. V lost 5 bases and J lost 0; bases outside the gene matches: 8. The V gene's germline CDR1 is MRHNA and CDR2 SNTAGT. For the CDR3, the DNA is TGTGCCAGCAGTCGGGTTTGGGGACTAAGCACAGATACGCAGTATTTT. This translates into CASSRVWGLSTDTQYF.

The V gene is TRBV4-1, the J gene TRBJ2-1, with no clear D. The germline gives CDR1 MGHRA, CDR2 YSYEKL. The V and J ends lost 4 bases and 4 bases respectively, with 11 bases between them. The CDR3 covers 14 residues. In DNA, the CDR3 is TGCGCCAGCAGCCCCCTTGGCCCGTACAATGAGCAGTTCTTC. It encodes CASSPLGPYNEQFF.

V is TRBV29-1 and J is TRBJ1-4, with TRBD1 matching 8 bases. After removal of 7 bases from V and 10 bases from J, the junction contained 8 bases not matched to a gene. The CDR3 sequence is 12 residues long. Germline V gene data show CDR1 as SQVTM and CDR2 as ANQGSEA. The chain's CDR3 is CSAGQVGVKLFF. CDR3 DNA: TGCAGCGCGGGACAGGTCGGTGTAAAACTGTTTTTT.